The clone carrying this T cell receptor (beta chain) was counted many times. As yet, its antigen is unknown. These data are taken from a study of T-cell memory formation after mild COVID-19. About the research overall: The study found TCR clusters largely donor specific.

Study-wide results and limits: The SARS-CoV-2 specificity of second-wave clones reaching peak at day 37 remained unverified. CD4/CD8 balance held among clones contracting day 15 to 85, and later expanders leaned CD4+.

With 6 bases removed from V and 5 bases from J, the gap between germline ends came to 23 bases. The CDR3 contains 17 residues. The germline V gene encodes CDR1 MNHEY and CDR2 SVGEGT. After 5'RACE with constant-segment primers, TCR alpha and TCR beta cDNA libraries carrying sample barcodes and UMIs were obtained. TCRdb called the 5' RACE reads again in MiXCR, with one record for every CDR3 protein. Among around 310,000 distinct CDR3 sequences, roughly 13% were seen once, and the ten largest hold around 20%. Sequenced sample: PBMCs or a T cell subset sorted from them (not recorded which). The rearrangement uses TRBV6-2 or TRBV6-3 and TRBJ2-1, with a possible D match to TRBD2 (5 bases). This sequence originates from a man between 18 and 35 years old who had mild COVID-19 (a few samples of this study predate the infection). Cell type and time point are not known. CDR3 loop: CASRTRVATARHNEQFF. Written as DNA, the CDR3 is TGTGCCAGCAGAACGAGGGTAGCCACCGCCAGGCACAATGAGCAGTTCTTC.